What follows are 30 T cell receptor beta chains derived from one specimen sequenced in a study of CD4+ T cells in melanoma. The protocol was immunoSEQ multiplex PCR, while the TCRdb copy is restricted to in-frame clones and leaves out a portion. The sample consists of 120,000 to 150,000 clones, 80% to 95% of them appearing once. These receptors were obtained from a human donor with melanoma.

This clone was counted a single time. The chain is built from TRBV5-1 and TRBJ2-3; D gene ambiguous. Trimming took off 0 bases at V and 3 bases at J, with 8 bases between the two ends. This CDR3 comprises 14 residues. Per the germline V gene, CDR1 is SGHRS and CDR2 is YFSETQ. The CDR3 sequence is CASSLGGHTDTQYF. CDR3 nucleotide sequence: TGCGCCAGCAGCTTGGGGGGTCATACAGATACGCAGTATTTT.

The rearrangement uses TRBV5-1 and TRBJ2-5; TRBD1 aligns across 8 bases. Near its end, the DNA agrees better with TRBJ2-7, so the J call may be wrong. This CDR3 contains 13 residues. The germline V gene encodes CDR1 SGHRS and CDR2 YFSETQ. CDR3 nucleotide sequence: TGCGCCAGCAGCTTGGGACAGGGGACCGAGCAGTACTTC. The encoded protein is CASSLGQGTEQYF.

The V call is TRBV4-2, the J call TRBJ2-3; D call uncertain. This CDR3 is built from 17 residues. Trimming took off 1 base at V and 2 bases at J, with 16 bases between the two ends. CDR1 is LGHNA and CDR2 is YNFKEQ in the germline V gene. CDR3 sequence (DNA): TGTGCCAGCAGCCAAGTAGACAACTCCCTATCCACAGATACGCAGTATTTT. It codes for CASSQVDNSLSTDTQYF.

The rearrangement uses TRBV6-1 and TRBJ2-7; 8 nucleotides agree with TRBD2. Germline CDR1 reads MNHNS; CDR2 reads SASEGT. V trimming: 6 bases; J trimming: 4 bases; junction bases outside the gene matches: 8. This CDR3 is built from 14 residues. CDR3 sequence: CASSLGGVDYEQYF. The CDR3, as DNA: TGTGCCAGCAGCCTCGGGGGGGTAGATTACGAGCAGTACTTC.

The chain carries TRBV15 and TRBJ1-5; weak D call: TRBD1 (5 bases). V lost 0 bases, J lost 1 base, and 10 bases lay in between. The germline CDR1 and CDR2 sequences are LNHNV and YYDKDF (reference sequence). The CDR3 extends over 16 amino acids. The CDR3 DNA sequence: TGTGCCACCAGCAGAGACCGGGACCCAAGCAATCAGCCCCAGCATTTT. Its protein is CATSRDRDPSNQPQHF.

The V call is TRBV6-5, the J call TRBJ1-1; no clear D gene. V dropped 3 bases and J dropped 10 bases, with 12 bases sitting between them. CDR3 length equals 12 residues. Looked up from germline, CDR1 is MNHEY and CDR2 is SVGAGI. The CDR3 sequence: CASSYPGVGAFF. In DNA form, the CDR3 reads TGTGCCAGCAGTTATCCCGGGGTCGGAGCTTTCTTT.

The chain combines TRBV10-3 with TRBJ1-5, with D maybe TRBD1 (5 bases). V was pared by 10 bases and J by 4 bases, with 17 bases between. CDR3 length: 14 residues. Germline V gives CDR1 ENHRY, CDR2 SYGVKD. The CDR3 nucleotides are TGTGCCACCGACCCGGGACGGCAAAATCAGCCCCAGCATTTT. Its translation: CATDPGRQNQPQHF.

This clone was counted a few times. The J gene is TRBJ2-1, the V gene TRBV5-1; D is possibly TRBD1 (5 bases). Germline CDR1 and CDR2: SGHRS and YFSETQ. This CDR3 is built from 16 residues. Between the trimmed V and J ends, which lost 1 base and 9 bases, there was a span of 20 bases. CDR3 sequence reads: CASSLFPLGQGGEQFF. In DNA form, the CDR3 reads TGCGCCAGCAGCTTGTTCCCTCTAGGCCAGGGCGGTGAGCAGTTCTTC.

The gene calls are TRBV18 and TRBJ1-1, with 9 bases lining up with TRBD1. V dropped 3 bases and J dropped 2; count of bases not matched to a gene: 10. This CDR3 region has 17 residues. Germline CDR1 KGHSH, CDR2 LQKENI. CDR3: CASSPTGQGSRNTEAFF. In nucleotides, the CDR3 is TGTGCCAGCTCACCGACGGGACAGGGTTCGCGAAACACTGAAGCTTTCTTT.

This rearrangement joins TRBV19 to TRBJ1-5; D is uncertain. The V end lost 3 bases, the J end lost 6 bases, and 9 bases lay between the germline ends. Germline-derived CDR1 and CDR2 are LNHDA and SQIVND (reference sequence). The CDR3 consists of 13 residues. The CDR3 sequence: CASSMWEGQPQHF. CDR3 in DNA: TGTGCCAGTAGTATGTGGGAGGGTCAGCCCCAGCATTTT.

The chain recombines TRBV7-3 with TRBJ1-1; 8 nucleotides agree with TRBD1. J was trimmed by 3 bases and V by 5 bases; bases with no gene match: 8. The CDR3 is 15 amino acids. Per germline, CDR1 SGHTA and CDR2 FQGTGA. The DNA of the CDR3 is TGTGCCAGCAGCCCAAACAGGGGGGCGGACACTGAAGCTTTCTTT. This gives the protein CASSPNRGADTEAFF.

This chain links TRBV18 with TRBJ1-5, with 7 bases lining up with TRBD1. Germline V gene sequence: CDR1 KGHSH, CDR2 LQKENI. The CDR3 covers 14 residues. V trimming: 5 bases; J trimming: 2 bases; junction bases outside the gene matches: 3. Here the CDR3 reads CASSSGQGNQPQHF. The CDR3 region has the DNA TGTGCCAGCTCAAGTGGACAGGGCAATCAGCCCCAGCATTTT.

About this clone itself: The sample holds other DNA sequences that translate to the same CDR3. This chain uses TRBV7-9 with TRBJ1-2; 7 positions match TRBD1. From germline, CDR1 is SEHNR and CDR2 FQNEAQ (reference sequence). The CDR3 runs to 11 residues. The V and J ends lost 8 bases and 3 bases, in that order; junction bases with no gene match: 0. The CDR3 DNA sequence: TGTGCCAGCGGGACAGACTATGGCTACACCTTC. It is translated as CASGTDYGYTF.

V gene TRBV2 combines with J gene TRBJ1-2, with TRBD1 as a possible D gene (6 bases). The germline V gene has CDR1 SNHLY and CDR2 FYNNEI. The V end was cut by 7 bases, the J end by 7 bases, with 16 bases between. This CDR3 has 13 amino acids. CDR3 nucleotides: TGTGCCAGCACCCTAGGGGGAGAAGTTGGCTACACCTTC. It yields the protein CASTLGGEVGYTF.

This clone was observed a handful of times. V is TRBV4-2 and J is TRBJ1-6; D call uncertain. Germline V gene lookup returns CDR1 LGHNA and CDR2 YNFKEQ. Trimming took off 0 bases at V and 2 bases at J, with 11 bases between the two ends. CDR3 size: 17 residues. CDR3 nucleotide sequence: TGTGCCAGCAGCCAAGAACCGGCGACAACCTATAATTCACCCCTCCACTTT. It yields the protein CASSQEPATTYNSPLHF.

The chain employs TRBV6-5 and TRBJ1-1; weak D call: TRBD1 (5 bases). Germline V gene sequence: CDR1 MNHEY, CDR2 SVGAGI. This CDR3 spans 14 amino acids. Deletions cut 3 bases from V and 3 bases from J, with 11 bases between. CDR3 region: CASSYQGGDTEAFF. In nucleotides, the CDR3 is TGTGCCAGCAGTTATCAGGGAGGGGACACTGAAGCTTTCTTT.

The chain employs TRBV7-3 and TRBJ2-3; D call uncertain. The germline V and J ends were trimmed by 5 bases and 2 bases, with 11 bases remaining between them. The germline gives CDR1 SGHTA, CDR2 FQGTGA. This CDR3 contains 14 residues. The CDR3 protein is CASSHGKITDTQYF. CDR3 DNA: TGTGCCAGCAGCCATGGGAAAATCACAGATACGCAGTATTTT.

CDR3 in amino acids: CASSLPGNQPQHF. The CDR3, as DNA: TGTGCCAGCAGCTTACCTGGCAATCAGCCCCAGCATTTT. The chain recombines TRBV7-9 with TRBJ1-5, with D uncertain. The CDR3 runs 13 residues. The V end was cut by 2 bases, the J end by 2 bases, with 4 bases between. Germline CDR1 and CDR2: SEHNR and FQNEAQ (reference sequence).

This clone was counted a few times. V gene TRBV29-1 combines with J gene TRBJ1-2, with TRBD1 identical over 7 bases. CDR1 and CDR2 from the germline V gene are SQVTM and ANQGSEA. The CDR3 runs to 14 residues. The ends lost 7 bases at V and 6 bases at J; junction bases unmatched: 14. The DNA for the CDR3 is TGCAGCGCTTGGACAGGAAGCACGGGAGATGGCTACACCTTC. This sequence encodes CSAWTGSTGDGYTF.

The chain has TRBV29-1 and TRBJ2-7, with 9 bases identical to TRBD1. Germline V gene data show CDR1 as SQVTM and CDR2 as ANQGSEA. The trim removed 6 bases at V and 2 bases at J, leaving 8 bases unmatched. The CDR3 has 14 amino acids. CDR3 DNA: TGCAGCGTAGCCGACAGGGGGACCGCCTACGAGCAGTACTTC. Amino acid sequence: CSVADRGTAYEQYF.

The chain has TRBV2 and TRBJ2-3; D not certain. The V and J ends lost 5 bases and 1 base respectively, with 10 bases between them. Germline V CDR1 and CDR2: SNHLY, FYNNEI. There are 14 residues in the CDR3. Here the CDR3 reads CASSSLSGTDTQYF. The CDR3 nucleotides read TGTGCCAGCAGTAGTCTTTCAGGCACAGATACGCAGTATTTT. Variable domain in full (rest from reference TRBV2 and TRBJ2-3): EPEVTQTPSHQVTQMGQEVILRCVPISNHLYFYWYRQILGQKVEFLVSFYNNEISEKSEIFDDQFSVERPDGSNFTLKIRSTKLEDSAMYFCASSSLSGTDTQYFGPGTRLTVL.

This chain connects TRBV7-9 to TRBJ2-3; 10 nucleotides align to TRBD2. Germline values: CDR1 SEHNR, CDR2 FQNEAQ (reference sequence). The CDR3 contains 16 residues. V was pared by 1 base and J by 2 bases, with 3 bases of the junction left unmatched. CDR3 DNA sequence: TGTGCCAGCAGCTTAGGAACTAGCGGGAACACAGATACGCAGTATTTT. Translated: CASSLGTSGNTDTQYF.

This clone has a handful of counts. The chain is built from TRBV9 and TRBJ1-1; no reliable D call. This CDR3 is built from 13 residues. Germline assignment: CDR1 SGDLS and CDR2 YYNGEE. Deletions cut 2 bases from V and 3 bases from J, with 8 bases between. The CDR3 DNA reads TGTGCCAGCAGCGTTGAAGGTGACACTGAAGCTTTCTTT. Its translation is CASSVEGDTEAFF.

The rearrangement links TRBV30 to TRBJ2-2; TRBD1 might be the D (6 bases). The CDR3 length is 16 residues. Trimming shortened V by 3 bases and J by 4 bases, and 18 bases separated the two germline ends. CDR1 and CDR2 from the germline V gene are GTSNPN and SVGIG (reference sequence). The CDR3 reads CAWSGLRAGVTGELFF. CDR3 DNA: TGTGCCTGGAGCGGGCTGAGGGCAGGGGTCACCGGGGAGCTGTTTTTT.

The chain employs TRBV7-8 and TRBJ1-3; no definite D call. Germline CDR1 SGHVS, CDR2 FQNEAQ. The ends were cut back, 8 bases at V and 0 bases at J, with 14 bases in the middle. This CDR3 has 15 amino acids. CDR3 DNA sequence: TGTGCCAGCGGCGCGCAGCGACCCTCTGGAAACACCATATATTTT. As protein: CASGAQRPSGNTIYF.

CDR3 nucleotides: TGCAGCGCAGGGCAGGGGGCTTACGGCTACACCTTC. It yields the protein CSAGQGAYGYTF. The gene calls are TRBV29-1 and TRBJ1-2; 8 positions agree with TRBD1. Germline trimming cut 7 bases from V and 8 bases from J; bases unmatched to any gene: 9. Germline CDR1 and CDR2: SQVTM and ANQGSEA. CDR3 size: 12 residues.

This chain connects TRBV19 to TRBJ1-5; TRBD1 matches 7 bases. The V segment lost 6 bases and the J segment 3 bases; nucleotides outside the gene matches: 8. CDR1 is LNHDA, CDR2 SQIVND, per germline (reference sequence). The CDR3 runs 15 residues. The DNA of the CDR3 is TGTGCCAGTAGCGCCCGAACAGGGGTCAATCAGCCCCAGCATTTT. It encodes CASSARTGVNQPQHF.

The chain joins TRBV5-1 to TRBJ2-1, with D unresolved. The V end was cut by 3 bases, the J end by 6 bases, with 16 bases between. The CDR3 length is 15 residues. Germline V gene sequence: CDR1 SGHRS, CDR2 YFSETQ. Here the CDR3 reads CASSSTAVPINEQFF. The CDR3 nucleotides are TGCGCCAGCAGCTCAACAGCTGTACCCATCAATGAGCAGTTCTTC.

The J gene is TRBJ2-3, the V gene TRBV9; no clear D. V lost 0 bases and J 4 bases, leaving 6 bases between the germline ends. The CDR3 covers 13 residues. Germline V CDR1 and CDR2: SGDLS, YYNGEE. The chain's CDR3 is CASSVGAPDTQYF. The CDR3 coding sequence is TGTGCCAGCAGCGTAGGAGCCCCAGATACGCAGTATTTT.

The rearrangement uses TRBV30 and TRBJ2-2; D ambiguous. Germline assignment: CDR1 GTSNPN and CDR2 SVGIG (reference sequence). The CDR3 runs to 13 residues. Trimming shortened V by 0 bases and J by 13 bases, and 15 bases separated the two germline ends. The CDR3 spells CAWSVQVQPTLFF. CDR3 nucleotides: TGTGCCTGGAGTGTACAAGTTCAACCGACGCTGTTTTTT. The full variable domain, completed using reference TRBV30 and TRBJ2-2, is SQTIHQWPATLVQPVGSPLSLECTVEGTSNPNLYWYRQAAGRGLQLLFYSVGIGQISSEVPQNLSASRPQDRQFILSSKKLLLSDSGFYLCAWSVQVQPTLFFGEGSRLTVL.